This TCR beta chain was sequenced during a study of blood T cell repertoires in COVID-19. The protocol was immunoSEQ multiplex PCR, while the TCRdb copy is restricted to in-frame clones and leaves out a portion. The table lists roughly 80,000 clones, about 80% of them singletons. The V and J ends lost 5 bases and 5 bases respectively, with 18 bases between them. CDR1 and CDR2 from the germline V gene are SGHVS and FQNEAQ. This CDR3 contains 15 residues. The sequence derives from a human donor in a cohort sampled during active COVID-19. The chain recombines TRBV7-8 with TRBJ1-1, with D maybe TRBD1 (5 bases). Specimen: peripheral blood. The CDR3: CASSPLSGGKTEAFF. The CDR3 DNA is TGTGCCAGCAGCCCTCTTTCCGGGGGGAAGACTGAAGCTTTCTTT.